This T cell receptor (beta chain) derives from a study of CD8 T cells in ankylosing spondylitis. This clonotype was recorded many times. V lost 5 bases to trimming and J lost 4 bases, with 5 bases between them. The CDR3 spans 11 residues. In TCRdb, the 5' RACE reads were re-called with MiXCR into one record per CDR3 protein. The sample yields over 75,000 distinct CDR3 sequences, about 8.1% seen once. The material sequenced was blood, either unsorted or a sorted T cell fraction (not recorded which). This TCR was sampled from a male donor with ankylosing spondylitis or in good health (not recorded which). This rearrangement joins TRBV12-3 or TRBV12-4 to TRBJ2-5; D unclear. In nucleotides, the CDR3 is TGTGCCAGCAGTGCAGCAGAGACCCAGTACTTC. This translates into CASSAAETQYF.